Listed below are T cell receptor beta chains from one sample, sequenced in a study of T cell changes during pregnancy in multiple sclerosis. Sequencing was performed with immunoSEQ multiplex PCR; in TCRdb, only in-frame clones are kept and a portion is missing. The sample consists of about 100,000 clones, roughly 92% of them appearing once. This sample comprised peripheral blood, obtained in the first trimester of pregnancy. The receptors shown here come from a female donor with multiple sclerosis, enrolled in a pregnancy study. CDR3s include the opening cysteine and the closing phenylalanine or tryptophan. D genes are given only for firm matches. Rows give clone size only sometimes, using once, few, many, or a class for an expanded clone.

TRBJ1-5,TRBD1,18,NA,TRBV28,TGTGCCAGCAGTTCCGGGACAGGGGGACTCTATAGCAATCAGCCCCAGCATTTT,CASSSGTGGLYSNQPQHF
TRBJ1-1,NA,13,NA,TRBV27,TGTGCCAGCAGTCTCGACAGGTCCCATGAAGCTTTCTTT,CASSLDRSHEAFF
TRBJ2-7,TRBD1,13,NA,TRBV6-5,TGTGCCAGCAGTAATGGACAGGTGGACGAGCAGTACTTC,CASSNGQVDEQYF
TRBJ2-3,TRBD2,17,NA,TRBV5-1,TGCGCCAGCAGCTTAGGAGGCGTGGCGGGAGTTTCAGATACGCAGTATTTT,CASSLGGVAGVSDTQYF
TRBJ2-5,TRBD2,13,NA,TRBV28,TGTGCCAGCAGGAGGGAGGGCCGGAAGACCCAGTACTTC,CASRREGRKTQYF
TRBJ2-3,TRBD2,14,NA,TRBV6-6,TGTGCCAGCAGCCCGGGACTAGCGGTGAATACGCAGTATTTT,CASSPGLAVNTQYF
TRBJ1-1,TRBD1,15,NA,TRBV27,TGTGCCAGCAGCACAGGGGCGGGTCGGAACACTGAAGCTTTCTTT,CASSTGAGRNTEAFF
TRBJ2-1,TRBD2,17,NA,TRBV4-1,TGCGCCAGCAGCCAAGTGGGGACTAGCGGGAGGATCTATGAGCAGTTCTTC,CASSQVGTSGRIYEQFF
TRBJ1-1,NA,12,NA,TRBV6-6,TGTGCCAGCAGTCAAGGGGGCACTGAAGCTTTCTTT,CASSQGGTEAFF
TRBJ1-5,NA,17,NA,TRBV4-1,TGCGCCAGCAGTCAGACCGGGGGGGCGAAGAGCAATCAGCCCCAGCATTTT,CASSQTGGAKSNQPQHF
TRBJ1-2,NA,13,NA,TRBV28,TGTGCCAGCAGTCTTAGCGGAGTAGGTGGCTACACCTTC,CASSLSGVGGYTF
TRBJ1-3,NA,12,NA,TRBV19,TGTGCCAGTAGTACGTCTGGAAACACCATATATTTT,CASSTSGNTIYF
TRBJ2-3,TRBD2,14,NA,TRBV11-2,TGTGCCAGCAGTCGTCAACGGGAGGCAGATACGCAGTATTTT,CASSRQREADTQYF
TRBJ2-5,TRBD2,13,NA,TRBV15,TGTGCCACGATAGCGGGAAAGCAAGAGACCCAGTACTTC,CATIAGKQETQYF
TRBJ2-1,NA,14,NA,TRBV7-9,TGTGCCAGCAGCTTCAGCAGGATGTACAATGAGCAGTTCTTC,CASSFSRMYNEQFF
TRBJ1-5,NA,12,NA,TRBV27,TGTGCCATAGGAGGGCGCAATCAGCCCCAGCATTTT,CAIGGRNQPQHF
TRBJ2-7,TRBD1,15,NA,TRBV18,TGTGCCAGCTCACCTACGAGACAGGGGTCCTACGAGCAGTACTTC,CASSPTRQGSYEQYF
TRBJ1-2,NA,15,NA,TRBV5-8,TGTGCCAGCAGCTTGAGTGAGGCCGCTACCTATGGCTACACCTTC,CASSLSEAATYGYTF
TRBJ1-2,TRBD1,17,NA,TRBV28,TGTGCCAGCAGGCGGACAGGAGGATTAAACTTGAACTATGGCTACACCTTC,CASRRTGGLNLNYGYTF
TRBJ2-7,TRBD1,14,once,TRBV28,TGTGCCAGCAGTACCGGGACAGGGAGGTACGAGCAGTACTTC,CASSTGTGRYEQYF
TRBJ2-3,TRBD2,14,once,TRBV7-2,TGTGCCAGCAGCCCGGGGACTACCCCAGATACGCAGTATTTT,CASSPGTTPDTQYF
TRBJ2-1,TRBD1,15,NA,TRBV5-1,TGCGCCAGCAGCTTGGGGGACAGGGGAGGCGATGAGCAGTTCTTC,CASSLGDRGGDEQFF
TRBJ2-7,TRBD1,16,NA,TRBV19,TGTGCCAGTAGTATCGCCAGGGGGTTACAAACCTACGAGCAGTACTTC,CASSIARGLQTYEQYF
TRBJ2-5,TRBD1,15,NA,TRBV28,TGTGCCAGCAGTGGGGGACAGGGAGGCGAAGAGACCCAGTACTTC,CASSGGQGGEETQYF
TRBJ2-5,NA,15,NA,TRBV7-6,TGTGCCAGCAGCCCCTGGACAGAGGGAAGGGAGACCCAGTACTTC,CASSPWTEGRETQYF
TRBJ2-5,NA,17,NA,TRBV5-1,TGCGCCAGCAGCTTGCAATGGGACTCTGGGGGCCAAGAGACCCAGTACTTC,CASSLQWDSGGQETQYF
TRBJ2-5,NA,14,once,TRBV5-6,TGTGCCAGCAGCTTCAGTTCGCTGGTTGGGACCCAGTACTTC,CASSFSSLVGTQYF
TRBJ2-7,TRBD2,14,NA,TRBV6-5,TGTGCCAGCAGTCCTCTCCTTAGCGGGAGGGCCTTAAATTTC,CASSPLLSGRALNF
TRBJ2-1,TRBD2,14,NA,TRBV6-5,TGTGCCAGCAGTTACTTTGGACTAGCGGGAGAACAATTCTTC,CASSYFGLAGEQFF
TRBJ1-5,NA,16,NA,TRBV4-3,TGCGCCAGCAGCCAAGATCAAGGACAACAAAATCAGCCCCAGCATTTT,CASSQDQGQQNQPQHF
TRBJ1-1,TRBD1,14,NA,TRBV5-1,TGCGCCAGCAGCAGACGGACAGGGTTCACTGAAGCTTTCTTT,CASSRRTGFTEAFF
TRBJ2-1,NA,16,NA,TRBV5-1,TGCGCCAGCAGCCCCGGAGTTTTAAGCTCCTACAATGAGCAGTTCTTC,CASSPGVLSSYNEQFF
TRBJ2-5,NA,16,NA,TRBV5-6,TGTGCCAGCAGCTTCGTCAGACTATCAGGCCAAGAGACCCAGTACTTC,CASSFVRLSGQETQYF
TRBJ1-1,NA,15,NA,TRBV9,TGTGCCAGCAGCGTCCAGAATATGATGAACACTGAAGCTTTCTTT,CASSVQNMMNTEAFF
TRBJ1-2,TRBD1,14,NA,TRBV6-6,TGTGCCAGCAGTCGAACACAGGGGAACTATGGCTACACCTTC,CASSRTQGNYGYTF
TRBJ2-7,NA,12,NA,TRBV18,TGTGCCAGCTCCCCTGCGGGCCGAGAGCAGTACTTC,CASSPAGREQYF
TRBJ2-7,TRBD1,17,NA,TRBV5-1,TGCGCCAGCAGCTTGGAAGTGACAGGGTCCGTGGGATCCGAGCAGTACTTC,CASSLEVTGSVGSEQYF
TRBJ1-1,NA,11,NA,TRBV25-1,TGTGCCAGCAGCCCGGGGTTTGAAGCTTTCTTT,CASSPGFEAFF
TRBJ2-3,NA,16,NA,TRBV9,TGTGCCAGCAGCAGAGGACTTTCCGAGCTCACAGATACGCAGTATTTT,CASSRGLSELTDTQYF
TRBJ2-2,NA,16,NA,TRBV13,TGTGCCAGCAGCTTAAACAGGGCGGTTACCACCGGGGAGCTGTTTTTT,CASSLNRAVTTGELFF
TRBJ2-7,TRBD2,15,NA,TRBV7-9,TGTGCCAGCAGTTCCGCCCTAGCGGAGGGCTACGAGCAGTACTTC,CASSSALAEGYEQYF
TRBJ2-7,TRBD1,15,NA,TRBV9,TGTGCCAGCAGCGTAGCAGGGACAGCGCGCTACGAGCAGTACTTC,CASSVAGTARYEQYF
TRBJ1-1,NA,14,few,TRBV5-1,TGCGCCAGCAGCTTGGGCAGTGGGAACACTGAAGCTTTCTTT,CASSLGSGNTEAFF
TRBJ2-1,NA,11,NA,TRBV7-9,TGTGCCAGCAGCTCCGTTCATGAGCAGTTCTTC,CASSSVHEQFF
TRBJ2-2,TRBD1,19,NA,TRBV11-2,TGTGCCAGCAGCTTAAGGACGTGGACCGGGACAGGGTTCATCGGGGAGCTGTTTTTT,CASSLRTWTGTGFIGELFF
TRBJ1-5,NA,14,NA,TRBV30,TGTGCCTGGAGTGACGGACTGAAAGATCAGCCCCAGCATTTT,CAWSDGLKDQPQHF
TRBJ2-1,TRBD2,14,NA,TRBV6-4,TGTGCCAGCAGTAGCGGGAGGGATCCCAATGAGCAGTTCTTC,CASSSGRDPNEQFF
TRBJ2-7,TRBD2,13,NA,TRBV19,TGTGCCAGTAGGAGCGGGGGATCCTACGAGCAGTACTTC,CASRSGGSYEQYF
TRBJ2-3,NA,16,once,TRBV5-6,TGTGCCAGCAGCCCCAGGAGGACAGCGAGCACAGATACGCAGTATTTT,CASSPRRTASTDTQYF
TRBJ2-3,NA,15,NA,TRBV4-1,TGCGCCAGCAGCCAAAGCGCTACTAGCACAGATACGCAGTATTTT,CASSQSATSTDTQYF
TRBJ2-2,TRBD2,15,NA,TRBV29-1,TGCAGCGTCGGAAGGAGCGGGAGTCGATTCGGGGAGCTGTTTTTT,CSVGRSGSRFGELFF
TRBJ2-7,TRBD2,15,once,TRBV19,TGTGCCAGTAGTATGGGTCTAGCGGACCGCTACGAGCAGTACTTC,CASSMGLADRYEQYF
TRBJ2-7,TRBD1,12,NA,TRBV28,TGTGCCAGCAGTTTCACAGGGGTGGAGCAGTACTTC,CASSFTGVEQYF
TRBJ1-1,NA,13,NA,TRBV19,TGTGCCAGTAGTACGACAGGAGATACTGAAGCTTTCTTT,CASSTTGDTEAFF
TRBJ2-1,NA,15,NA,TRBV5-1,TGCGCCAGCAGTAGGTGGAGTGCCAATGAGAGCGAGCAGTTCTTC,CASSRWSANESEQFF
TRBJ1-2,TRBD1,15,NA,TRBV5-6,TGTGCCAGCAGCTTATCACCACAGGGGGGCTATGGCTACACCTTC,CASSLSPQGGYGYTF
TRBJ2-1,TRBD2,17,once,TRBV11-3,TGTGCCAGCAGCTTAGATCAGACTAGCGGGCCATACAATGAGCAGTTCTTC,CASSLDQTSGPYNEQFF
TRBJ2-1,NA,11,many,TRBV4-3,TGCGCCAGCAGCCAAGCTAATGAGCAGTTCTTC,CASSQANEQFF
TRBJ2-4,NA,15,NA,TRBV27,TGTGCCAGCAGTTCCACAGGGTTAGCCAAAAACATTCAGTACTTC,CASSSTGLAKNIQYF
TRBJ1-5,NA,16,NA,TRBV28,TGTGCCAGCAGCCCCTCGGACTCGGGTCCCAATCAGCCCCAGCATTTT,CASSPSDSGPNQPQHF